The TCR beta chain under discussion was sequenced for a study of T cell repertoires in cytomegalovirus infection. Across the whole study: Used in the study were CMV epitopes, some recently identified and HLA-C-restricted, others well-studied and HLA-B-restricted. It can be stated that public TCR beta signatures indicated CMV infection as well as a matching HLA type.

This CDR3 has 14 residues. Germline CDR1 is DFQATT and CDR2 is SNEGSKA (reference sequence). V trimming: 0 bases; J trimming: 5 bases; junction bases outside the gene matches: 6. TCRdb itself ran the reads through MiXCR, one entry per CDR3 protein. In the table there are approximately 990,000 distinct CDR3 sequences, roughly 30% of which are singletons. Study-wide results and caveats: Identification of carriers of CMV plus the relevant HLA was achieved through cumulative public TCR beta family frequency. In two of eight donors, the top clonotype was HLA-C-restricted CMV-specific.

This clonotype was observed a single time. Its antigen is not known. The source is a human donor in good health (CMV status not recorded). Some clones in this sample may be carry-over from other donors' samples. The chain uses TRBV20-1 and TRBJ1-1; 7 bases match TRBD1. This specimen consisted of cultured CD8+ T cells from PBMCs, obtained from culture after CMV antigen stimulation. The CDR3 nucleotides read TGCAGTGCTAGAGAAAGGGGGCGATTGACTGAAGCTTTCTTT. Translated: CSARERGRLTEAFF.